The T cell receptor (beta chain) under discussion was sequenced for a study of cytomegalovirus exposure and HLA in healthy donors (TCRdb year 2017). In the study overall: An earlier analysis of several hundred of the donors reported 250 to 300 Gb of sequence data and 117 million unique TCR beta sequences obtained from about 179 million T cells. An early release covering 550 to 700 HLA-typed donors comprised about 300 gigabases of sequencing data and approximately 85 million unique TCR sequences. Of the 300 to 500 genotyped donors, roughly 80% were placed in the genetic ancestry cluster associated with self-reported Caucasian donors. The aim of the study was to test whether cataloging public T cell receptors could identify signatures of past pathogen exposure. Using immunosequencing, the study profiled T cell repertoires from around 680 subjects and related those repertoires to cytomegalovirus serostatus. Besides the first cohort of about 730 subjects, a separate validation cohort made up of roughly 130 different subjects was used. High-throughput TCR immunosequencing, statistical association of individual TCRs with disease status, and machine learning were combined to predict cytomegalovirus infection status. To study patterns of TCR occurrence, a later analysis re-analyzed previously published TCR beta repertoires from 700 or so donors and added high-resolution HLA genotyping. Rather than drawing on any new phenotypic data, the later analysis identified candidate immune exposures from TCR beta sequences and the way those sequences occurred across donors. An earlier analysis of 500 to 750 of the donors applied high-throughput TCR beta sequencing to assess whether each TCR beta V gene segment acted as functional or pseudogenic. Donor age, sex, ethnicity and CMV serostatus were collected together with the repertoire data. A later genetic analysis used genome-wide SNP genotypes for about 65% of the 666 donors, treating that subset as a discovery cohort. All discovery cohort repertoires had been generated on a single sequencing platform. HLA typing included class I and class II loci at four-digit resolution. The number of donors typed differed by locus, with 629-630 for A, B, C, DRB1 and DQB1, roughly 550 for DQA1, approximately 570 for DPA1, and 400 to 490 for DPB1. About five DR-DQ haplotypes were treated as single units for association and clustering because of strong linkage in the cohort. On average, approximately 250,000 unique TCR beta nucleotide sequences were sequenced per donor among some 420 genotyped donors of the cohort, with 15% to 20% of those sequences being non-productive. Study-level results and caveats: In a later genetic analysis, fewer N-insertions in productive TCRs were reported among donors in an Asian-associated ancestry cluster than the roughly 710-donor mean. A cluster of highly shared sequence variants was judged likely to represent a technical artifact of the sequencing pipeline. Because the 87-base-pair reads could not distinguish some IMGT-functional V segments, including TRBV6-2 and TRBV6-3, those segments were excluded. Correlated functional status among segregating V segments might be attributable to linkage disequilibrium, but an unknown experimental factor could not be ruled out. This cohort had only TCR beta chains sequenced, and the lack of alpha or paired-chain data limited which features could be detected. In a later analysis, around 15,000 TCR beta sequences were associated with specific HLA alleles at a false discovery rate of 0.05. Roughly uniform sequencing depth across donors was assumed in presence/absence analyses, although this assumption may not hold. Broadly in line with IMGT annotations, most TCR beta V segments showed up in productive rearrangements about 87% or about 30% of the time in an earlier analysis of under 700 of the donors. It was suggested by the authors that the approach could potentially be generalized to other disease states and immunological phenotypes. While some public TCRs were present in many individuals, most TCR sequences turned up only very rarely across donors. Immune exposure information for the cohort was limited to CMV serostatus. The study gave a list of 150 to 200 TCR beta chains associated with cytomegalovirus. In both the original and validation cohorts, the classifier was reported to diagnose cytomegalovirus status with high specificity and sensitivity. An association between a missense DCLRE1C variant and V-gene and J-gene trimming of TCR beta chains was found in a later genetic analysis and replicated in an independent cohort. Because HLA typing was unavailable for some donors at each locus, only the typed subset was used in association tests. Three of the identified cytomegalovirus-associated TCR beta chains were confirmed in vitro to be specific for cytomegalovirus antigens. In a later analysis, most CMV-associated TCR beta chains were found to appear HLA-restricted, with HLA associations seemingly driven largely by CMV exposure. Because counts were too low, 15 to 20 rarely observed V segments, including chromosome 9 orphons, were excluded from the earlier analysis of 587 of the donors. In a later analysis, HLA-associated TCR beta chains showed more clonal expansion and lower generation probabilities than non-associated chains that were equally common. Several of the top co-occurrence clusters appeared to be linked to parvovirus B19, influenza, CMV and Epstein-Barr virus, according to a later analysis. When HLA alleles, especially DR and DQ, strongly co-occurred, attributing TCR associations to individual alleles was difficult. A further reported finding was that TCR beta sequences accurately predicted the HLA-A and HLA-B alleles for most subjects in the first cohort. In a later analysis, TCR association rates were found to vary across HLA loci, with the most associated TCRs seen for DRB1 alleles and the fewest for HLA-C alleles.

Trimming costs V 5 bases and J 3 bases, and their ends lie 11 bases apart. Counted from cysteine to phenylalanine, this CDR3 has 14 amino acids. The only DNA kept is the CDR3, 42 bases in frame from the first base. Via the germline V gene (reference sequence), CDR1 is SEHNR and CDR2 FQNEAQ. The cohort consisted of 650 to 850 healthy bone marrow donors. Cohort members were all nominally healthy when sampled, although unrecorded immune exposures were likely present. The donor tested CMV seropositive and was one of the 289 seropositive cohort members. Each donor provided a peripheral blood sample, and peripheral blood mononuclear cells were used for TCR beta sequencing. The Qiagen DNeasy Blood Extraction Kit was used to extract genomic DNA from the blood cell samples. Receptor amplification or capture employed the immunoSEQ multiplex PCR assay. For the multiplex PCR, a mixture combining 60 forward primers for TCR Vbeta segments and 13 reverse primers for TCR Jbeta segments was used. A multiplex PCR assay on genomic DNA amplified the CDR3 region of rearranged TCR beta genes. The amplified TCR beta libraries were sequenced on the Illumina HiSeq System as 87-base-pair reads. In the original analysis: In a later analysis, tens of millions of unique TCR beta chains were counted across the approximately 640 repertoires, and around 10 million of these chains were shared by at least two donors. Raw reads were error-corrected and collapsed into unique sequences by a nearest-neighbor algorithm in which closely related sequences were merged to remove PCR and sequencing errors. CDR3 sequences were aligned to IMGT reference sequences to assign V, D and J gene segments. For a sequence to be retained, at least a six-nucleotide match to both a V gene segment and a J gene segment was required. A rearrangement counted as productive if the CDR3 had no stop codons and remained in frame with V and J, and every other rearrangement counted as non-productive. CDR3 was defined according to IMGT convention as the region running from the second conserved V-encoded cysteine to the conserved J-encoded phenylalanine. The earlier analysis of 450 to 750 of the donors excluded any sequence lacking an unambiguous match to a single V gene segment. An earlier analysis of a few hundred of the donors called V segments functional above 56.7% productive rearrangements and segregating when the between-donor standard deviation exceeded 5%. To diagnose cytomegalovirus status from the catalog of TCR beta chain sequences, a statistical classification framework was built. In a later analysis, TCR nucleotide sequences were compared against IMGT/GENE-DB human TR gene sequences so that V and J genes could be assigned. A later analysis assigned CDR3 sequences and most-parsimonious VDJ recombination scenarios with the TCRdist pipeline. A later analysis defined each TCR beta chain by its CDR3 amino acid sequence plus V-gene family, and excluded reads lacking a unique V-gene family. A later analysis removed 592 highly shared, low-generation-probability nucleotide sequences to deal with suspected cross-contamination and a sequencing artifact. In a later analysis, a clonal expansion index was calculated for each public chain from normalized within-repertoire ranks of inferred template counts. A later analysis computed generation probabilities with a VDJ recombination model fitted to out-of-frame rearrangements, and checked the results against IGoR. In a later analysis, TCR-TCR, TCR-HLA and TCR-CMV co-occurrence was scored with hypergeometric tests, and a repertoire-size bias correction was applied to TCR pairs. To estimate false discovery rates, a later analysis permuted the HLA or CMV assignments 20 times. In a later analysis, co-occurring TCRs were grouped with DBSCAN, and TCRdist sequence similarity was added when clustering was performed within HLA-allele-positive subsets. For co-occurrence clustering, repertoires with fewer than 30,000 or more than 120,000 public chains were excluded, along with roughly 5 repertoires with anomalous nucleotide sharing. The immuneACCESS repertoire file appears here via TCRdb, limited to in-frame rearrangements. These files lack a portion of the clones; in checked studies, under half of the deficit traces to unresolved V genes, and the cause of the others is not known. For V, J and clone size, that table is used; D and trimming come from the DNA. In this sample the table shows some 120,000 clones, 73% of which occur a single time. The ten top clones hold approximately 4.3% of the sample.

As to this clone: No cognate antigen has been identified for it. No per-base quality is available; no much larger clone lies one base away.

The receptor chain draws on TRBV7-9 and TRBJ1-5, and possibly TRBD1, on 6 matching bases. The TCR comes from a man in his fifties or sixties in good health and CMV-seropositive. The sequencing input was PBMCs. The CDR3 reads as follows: CASSDRFLNQPQHF. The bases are TGTGCCAGCAGCGACAGGTTCCTCAATCAGCCCCAGCATTTT.